Listed below are T cell receptor beta chains from one sample, sequenced in a study of shared clonotypes between healthy human individuals. Profiled with immunoSEQ multiplex PCR; TCRdb holds only in-frame clones, not every one. The table records some 2 million clones, 95% of them present only once. The sequencing input was naive CD4+ T cells sorted from blood. The receptors were sampled from a young man in good health. Each CDR3 is given with its conserved first and last residue. D genes are given only for firm matches. Clone sizes are given selectively: once, few, many, or a class where the clone is expanded.

CDR3: CAWSWEPNTGELFF; DNA: TGTGCCTGGAGTTGGGAGCCTAACACCGGGGAGCTGTTTTTT; V: TRBV30; size: -; D: -; length: 14; J: TRBJ2-2
CDR3: CASSLEAGSSYEQYF; DNA: TGTGCCAGCAGCTTAGAAGCAGGGAGCTCCTACGAGCAGTACTTC; V: TRBV7-9; size: -; D: -; length: 15; J: TRBJ2-7
CDR3: CASSVRFGSGTDLDGYTF; DNA: TGTGCCAGCAGCGTAAGGTTTGGATCCGGGACGGATCTGGATGGCTACACCTTC; V: TRBV9; size: -; D: -; length: 18; J: TRBJ1-2
CDR3: CASSLERLTGELFF; DNA: TGTGCCAGCAGCTTGGAACGCCTAACCGGGGAGCTGTTTTTT; V: TRBV5-4; size: -; D: -; length: 14; J: TRBJ2-2
CDR3: CASSQPGRVSYEQYF; DNA: TGCGCCAGCAGCCAACCCGGACGGGTCTCCTACGAGCAGTACTTC; V: TRBV4-1; size: -; D: -; length: 15; J: TRBJ2-7
CDR3: CASSLLGDSNQPQHF; DNA: TGCGCCAGCAGCTTATTAGGGGATAGCAATCAGCCCCAGCATTTT; V: TRBV5-1; size: -; D: -; length: 15; J: TRBJ1-5
CDR3: CASSPWGSSQTQYF; DNA: TGTGCCAGCAGCCCGTGGGGGAGTAGCCAGACCCAGTACTTC; V: TRBV6-6; size: -; D: -; length: 14; J: TRBJ2-5
CDR3: CASSLSVTQYF; DNA: TGTGCCAGCAGCTTATCTGTTACGCAGTATTTT; V: TRBV5-5; size: -; D: -; length: 11; J: TRBJ2-3
CDR3: CASSRMPGGVETQYF; DNA: TGTGCCAGCAGCCGCATGCCCGGGGGCGTAGAGACCCAGTACTTC; V: TRBV7-6; size: -; D: -; length: 15; J: TRBJ2-5
CDR3: CASSKGGPGRGEDTQYF; DNA: TGTGCCAGCAGCAAGGGGGGACCGGGACGCGGGGAAGATACGCAGTATTTT; V: TRBV7-6; size: once; D: -; length: 17; J: TRBJ2-3
CDR3: CASSLALAGADTQYF; DNA: TGTGCCAGCAGCTTGGCACTAGCGGGAGCAGATACGCAGTATTTT; V: TRBV5-4; size: few; D: TRBD2; length: 15; J: TRBJ2-3
CDR3: CASSPSRGIIQETQYF; DNA: TGTGCCAGCTCACCATCCCGTGGGATAATACAAGAGACCCAGTACTTC; V: TRBV18; size: once; D: -; length: 16; J: TRBJ2-5
CDR3: CASSYSRSEGRQAFF; DNA: TGTGCCAGCAGTTACTCTCGGTCCGAGGGACGGCAAGCTTTCTTT; V: TRBV6-6; size: -; D: -; length: 15; J: TRBJ1-1
CDR3: CSAHRGNSYNEQFF; DNA: TGCAGCGCCCATCGGGGAAACTCCTACAATGAGCAGTTCTTC; V: TRBV29-1; size: -; D: -; length: 14; J: TRBJ2-1
CDR3: CATSPWGAGSYEQYF; DNA: TGTGCCACCAGCCCCTGGGGTGCTGGCTCCTACGAGCAGTACTTC; V: TRBV15; size: -; D: -; length: 15; J: TRBJ2-7
CDR3: CASSLGDISYEQYF; DNA: TGTGCCAGCAGCTTGGGGGACATTTCCTACGAGCAGTACTTC; V: TRBV7-9; size: -; D: -; length: 14; J: TRBJ2-7
CDR3: CAWSRRGEAFF; DNA: TGTGCCTGGAGTCGGCGGGGTGAAGCTTTCTTT; V: TRBV30; size: -; D: -; length: 11; J: TRBJ1-1
CDR3: CASSSGTGGGYTF; DNA: TGTGCCAGCTCTTCCGGGACAGGTGGTGGCTACACCTTC; V: TRBV18; size: -; D: TRBD1; length: 13; J: TRBJ1-2
CDR3: CASSLAAGLAASYEQYF; DNA: TGCGCCAGCAGCTTGGCCGCGGGGCTAGCGGCCTCCTACGAGCAGTACTTC; V: TRBV5-1; size: -; D: TRBD2; length: 17; J: TRBJ2-7
CDR3: CASSQELAGLYEQYF; DNA: TGTGCCAGCAGCCAAGAGCTAGCGGGTCTATACGAGCAGTACTTC; V: TRBV14; size: -; D: TRBD2; length: 15; J: TRBJ2-7
CDR3: CASSLASFPGNTEAFF; DNA: TGTGCCAGCAGCTTGGCGTCTTTTCCAGGGAACACTGAAGCTTTCTTT; V: TRBV5-6; size: -; D: -; length: 16; J: TRBJ1-1
CDR3: CASRLGTAGANVLTF; DNA: TGTGCCAGCAGACTAGGGACAGCTGGGGCCAACGTCCTGACTTTC; V: TRBV5-8; size: -; D: TRBD1; length: 15; J: TRBJ2-6
CDR3: CASSETGGQPQHF; DNA: TGCGCCAGCAGTGAGACGGGCGGTCAGCCCCAGCATTTT; V: TRBV10-1; size: -; D: -; length: 13; J: TRBJ1-5
CDR3: CASSLTGGRESSYNSPLHF; DNA: TGTGCCAGCAGCTTAACAGGCGGGAGAGAGAGCTCCTATAATTCACCCCTCCACTTT; V: TRBV5-6; size: once; D: -; length: 19; J: TRBJ1-6
CDR3: CASSPLVGYQPQHF; DNA: TGTGCCAGCAGCCCCCTGGTGGGGTATCAGCCCCAGCATTTT; V: TRBV6-5; size: -; D: -; length: 14; J: TRBJ1-5
CDR3: CASSSIGTIYSPLHF; DNA: TGTGCCAGCAGTTCCATCGGGACAATCTATTCACCCCTCCACTTT; V: TRBV28; size: -; D: -; length: 15; J: TRBJ1-6